The 6 T cell receptor beta chains below were found in one sample sequenced in a study of vaccination and CD4 T cells after COVID-19. The treatment is: roughly 10-day PBMC culture with coronavirus spike peptide pools or control peptides (ViraFEST assay). What these receptors recognize is not known. Sequencing of DNA taken from cultured CD4+ T cells relied on the Oncomine TCR Beta short-read assay. TCRdb independently ran MiXCR on the PCR reads; one entry per CDR3 protein. Of roughly 20,000 distinct CDR3 sequences in the sample, about 44% were seen once. Source: CD4+ T cells from blood, cultured in vitro, taken before SARS-CoV-2 vaccination. The source of these receptors is a human donor who had recovered from COVID-19.

The V and J genes are TRBV14 and TRBJ2-7, with a weak D call TRBD1 (5 bases). V dropped 2 bases and J dropped 6 bases, with 11 bases sitting between them. Germline V gives CDR1 SGHDN, CDR2 FVKESK. The CDR3 loop spans 13 amino acids. CDR3 sequence (DNA): TGTGCCAGCAGCCAATATCAGGGTGCCGAGCAGTACTTC. Its protein product is CASSQYQGAEQYF. The whole variable domain, filled in from reference TRBV14 and TRBJ2-7, reads EAGVTQFPSHSVIEKGQTVTLRCDPISGHDNLYWYRRVMGKEIKFLLHFVKESKQDESGMPNNRFLAERTGGTYSTLKVQPAELEDSGVYFCASSQYQGAEQYFGPGTRLTVT.

V usage is TRBV27 and J usage is TRBJ1-5; 12 bases are shared with TRBD1. Germline lookup yields CDR1 MNHEY and CDR2 SMNVEV (reference sequence). The CDR3 extends over 16 amino acids. V gave up 5 bases and J gave up 2 bases; unmatched junction bases: 4. In nucleotides, the CDR3 is TGTGCCAGCAGTCTGGGGACAGGGGGCGGCAATCAGCCCCAGCATTTT. Translation gives CASSLGTGGGNQPQHF.

This clonotype was seen more than once but under ten times. This rearrangement joins TRBV24-1 to TRBJ2-5; D unclear. Germline V gene sequence: CDR1 KGHDR, CDR2 SFDVKD. V was clipped by 4 bases and J by 2 bases, with 13 bases between them. The CDR3 covers 15 residues. The CDR3 DNA sequence: TGTGCCACCAGTGACCACTTGGACGTTCAAGAGACCCAGTACTTC. Protein product: CATSDHLDVQETQYF.

V and J are TRBV7-2 and TRBJ2-1, with D tentatively TRBD2 (6 bases). The germline gives CDR1 SGHTA, CDR2 FQGNSA. The CDR3 runs 15 residues. Trimming removed 1 base from V and 4 bases from J, with 11 bases in between. CDR3 DNA sequence: TGTGCCAGCAGCTTAGAGGTCGGGAGTTACAATGAGCAGTTCTTC. Amino acid sequence: CASSLEVGSYNEQFF.

V is TRBV6-1 and J is TRBJ2-7; unclear D gene. This CDR3 region has 13 residues. Deletions cut 8 bases from V and 0 bases from J, with 11 bases between. Germline V gives CDR1 MNHNS, CDR2 SASEGT. CDR3 in DNA: TGTGCCAGCGTGGCTGGGGACTCCTACGAGCAGTACTTC. It encodes CASVAGDSYEQYF.

V usage is TRBV12-3 or TRBV12-4 and J usage is TRBJ1-2; TRBD1 might be the D (6 bases). Between the trimmed V and J ends, which lost 5 bases and 4 bases, there was a span of 14 bases. The CDR3 has 14 amino acids. The CDR3 sequence is CASSATEGGYGYTF. CDR3 nucleotides: TGTGCCAGCAGTGCAACAGAGGGGGGCTATGGCTACACCTTC.